This T cell receptor (beta chain) derives from a study of cytomegalovirus exposure and HLA in healthy donors (dated by TCRdb to about 2017). Context from the whole study: According to a later analysis, one platform produced both the roughly 120 validation repertoires and the 666 repertoires of the first cohort. A separate validation cohort of roughly 110 different subjects was used in addition to the 666-subject first cohort. The study aimed to test whether signatures of past pathogen exposure could be identified by cataloging public T cell receptors. High-throughput TCR immunosequencing, statistical association of individual TCRs with disease status, and machine learning were combined to predict cytomegalovirus infection status. What the study reported, not specific to this receptor: A later analysis lacked HLA typing for the validation cohort, so it scored co-occurrence in that cohort across all 110 or so repertoires. In vitro tests confirmed that a few of the cytomegalovirus-associated TCR beta chains recognize cytomegalovirus antigens. A later analysis found that TCRs clustered in the first cohort also tended to co-occur in the 95 to 150 validation repertoires, with approximately 93% of cluster scores above 0. The study gave a list of over 150 TCR beta chains associated with cytomegalovirus. In both the original and validation cohorts, the classifier was reported to diagnose cytomegalovirus status with high specificity and sensitivity. The authors suggested that the approach could potentially be generalized to other disease states and immunological phenotypes. While some public TCRs were present in many individuals, most TCR sequences turned up only very rarely across donors.

About this clone: It has no known antigen specificity. One base away there is no much larger clone; base qualities are not given.

Preparation of the library involved the immunoSEQ multiplex PCR assay. The authors' analysis ran thus. To diagnose cytomegalovirus status from the catalog of TCR beta chain sequences, a statistical classification framework was built. TCRdb limited this immuneACCESS table to in-frame rearrangements with V and J called. A share of clones is missing; checked studies link under half to unresolved V genes, and the rest is unexplained. The D gene and trimming were derived from the DNA, and the V and J assignments and clone size from that table. Within this sample are 150,000 to 200,000 clones, with about 85% of them counted one time only. The top ten clones comprise roughly 15% of the sample. The donors were included in the validation cohort of approximately 120 subjects, a group kept apart from the 666-subject first cohort. Including cysteine and phenylalanine, the CDR3 has 16 amino acids. CDR3 DNA is the only sequence kept; it has 48 bases, read in frame from the first base. Between the V and J ends, shortened by 2 bases and 2 bases respectively, the junction contains 10 bases. CDR1 and CDR2, looked up from the germline V gene, are SGHAT and FQNNGV.

Recombination linked TRBV11-2 to TRBJ1-6, with TRBD1 tentatively as D gene (6 bases match). This TCR was sampled from a man younger than 30 in good health and CMV-seropositive. Input material: PBMCs. The encoded CDR3 is CASSLSGDPYNSPLHF. The DNA reads as follows: TGTGCCAGCAGCTTATCAGGGGACCCCTATAATTCACCCCTCCACTTT.